Listed below are T cell receptor beta chains from one sample, sequenced in a study of T cells in Graves' hyperthyroidism and ophthalmopathy. TCRdb re-called the multiplex PCR reads with MiXCR, one entry per CDR3 protein. The sample shows 550,000 to 700,000 distinct CDR3 sequences, approximately 44% of them seen only once. The material sequenced was peripheral blood or thyroid tissue (not recorded which). These receptors originate from an adult woman with Graves' disease, either hyperthyroidism or ophthalmopathy (not recorded which). Both conserved end residues are part of each CDR3. Each record gives: clone size, D gene, J gene, V gene, CDR3 protein, CDR3 DNA. A D gene is named only where the DNA matches it firmly. Some rows have no size entry. The others give once, few or many, or a class for an expanded clone.

. . TRBJ1-6 TRBV7-3 CASSYSSPLHF TGTGCCAGCAGTTACTCGTCACCCCTCCACTTT
many . TRBJ1-5 TRBV10-3 CAISVGWDQPQHF TGTGCCATCAGTGTGGGATGGGATCAGCCCCAGCATTTT
once TRBD1 TRBJ2-2 TRBV19 CASSIRTGRSTGELFF TGTGCCAGTAGTATTCGGACAGGCCGGTCCACCGGGGAGCTGTTTTTT
. TRBD1 TRBJ1-4 TRBV28 CASSPPTGEATNEKLFF TGTGCCAGCAGCCCTCCGACAGGGGAGGCAACTAATGAAAAACTGTTTTTT
. . TRBJ2-7 TRBV20-1 CSARDRVLGSQYF TGCAGTGCTAGAGATCGGGTGCTAGGTTCTCAGTACTTC
. TRBD1 TRBJ2-5 TRBV20-1 CSARADRVQPQYF TGCAGTGCTAGAGCTGACAGGGTTCAGCCCCAGTACTTC
many . TRBJ1-1 TRBV14 CASSQVGDTEAFF TGTGCCAGCAGCCAAGTGGGCGACACTGAAGCTTTCTTT
many . TRBJ1-2 TRBV7-9 CASSIPAAGDGYTF TGTGCCAGCAGCATCCCCGCGGCAGGGGATGGCTACACCTTC
many . TRBJ2-7 TRBV5-1 CASSLGGEEQYF TGCGCCAGCAGCTTAGGAGGAGAAGAGCAGTACTTC
. . TRBJ1-1 TRBV5-1 CASSLGSAGATFF TGCGCCAGCAGCTTGGGTTCTGCTGGGGCGACTTTCTTT
few TRBD1 TRBJ2-7 TRBV10-3 CASSRTGDPDEQYF TGTGCCAGCAGTCGGACAGGGGATCCAGACGAGCAGTACTTC
. . TRBJ1-1 TRBV10-3 CAISEGALTEAFF TGTGCCATCAGTGAGGGGGCTTTGACTGAAGCTTTCTTT
many . TRBJ1-3 TRBV9 CASSPEGGPGNTIYF TGTGCCAGCAGCCCGGAGGGGGGCCCCGGAAACACCATATATTTT
many . TRBJ1-1 TRBV12-3/TRBV12-4 CASRRMTGTEAFF TGTGCCAGCAGAAGAATGACGGGCACTGAAGCTTTCTTT
. . TRBJ2-7 TRBV14 CASSRVNEQYF TGTGCCAGCAGCCGAGTGAACGAGCAGTACTTC
many . TRBJ2-5 TRBV20-1 CSARETGQETQYF TGCAGTGCTAGAGAGACAGGCCAAGAGACCCAGTACTTC
many . TRBJ1-4 TRBV7-2 CASSFVTGTNEKLFF TGTGCCAGCAGCTTTGTGACGGGTACTAATGAAAAACTGTTTTTT
. . TRBJ1-5 TRBV2 CASSDQGAQPQHF TGTGCCAGCAGTGATCAGGGCGCTCAGCCCCAGCATTTT
. TRBD1 TRBJ2-2 TRBV7-3 CASSFYGTGVGELFF TGTGCCAGCAGCTTTTACGGGACAGGGGTGGGGGAGCTGTTTTTT
. . TRBJ1-4 TRBV7-8 CASSHTAGPTNEKLFF TGTGCCAGCTCTCACACGGCAGGGCCCACTAATGAAAAACTGTTTTTT
many TRBD2 TRBJ2-7 TRBV5-4 CASSPRALAGVDEQYF TGTGCCAGCAGCCCGCGAGCTCTAGCGGGAGTAGACGAGCAGTACTTC
many . TRBJ1-2 TRBV24-1 CATSDPGTLYGYTF TGTGCCACCAGTGACCCAGGGACTTTATATGGCTACACCTTC
. TRBD1 TRBJ2-5 TRBV11-2 CASSLVGPQGETQYF TGTGCCAGCAGCTTAGTAGGACCACAGGGGGAGACCCAGTACTTC
. . TRBJ1-1 TRBV7-9 CASNFAQGLNTEAFF TGTGCCAGCAACTTCGCCCAGGGACTGAACACTGAAGCTTTCTTT
. TRBD1 TRBJ1-5 TRBV2 CASRQGTGRISNQPQHF TGTGCCAGCAGGCAAGGGACAGGTAGGATTAGCAATCAGCCCCAGCATTTT
. . TRBJ1-1 TRBV27 CASRNGGTEAFF TGTGCCAGCAGAAATGGGGGGACTGAAGCTTTCTTT
many . TRBJ1-1 TRBV5-1 CASSGETEAFF TGCGCCAGCAGCGGTGAGACTGAAGCTTTCTTT
many TRBD1 TRBJ1-6 TRBV30 CAWRPGQNNSPLHF TGTGCCTGGCGTCCGGGACAGAATAATTCACCCCTCCACTTT
few . TRBJ1-5 TRBV29-1 CSAQGRDNQPQHF TGCAGCGCCCAGGGGCGAGACAATCAGCCCCAGCATTTT
few TRBD1 TRBJ1-5 TRBV15 CATSDPPGQIEEPQHF TGTGCCACCAGCGACCCTCCGGGACAGATTGAAGAGCCCCAGCATTTT
many TRBD1 TRBJ2-7 TRBV20-1 CSAPGTGSYEQYF TGCAGTGCTCCCGGGACAGGGTCCTACGAGCAGTACTTC
many . TRBJ1-5 TRBV10-3 CAISESYNQPQHF TGTGCCATCAGTGAGTCTTACAATCAGCCCCAGCATTTT
few TRBD2 TRBJ2-3 TRBV2 CASSFLADTDTQYF TGTGCCAGCAGCTTTCTAGCGGACACAGATACGCAGTATTTT
. TRBD1 TRBJ1-4 TRBV28 CASSLRTGGSYATNEKLFF TGTGCCAGCAGTTTACGGACAGGGGGATCTTATGCAACTAATGAAAAACTGTTTTTT
. TRBD1 TRBJ1-2 TRBV18 CASSPPTDRATVYTF TGTGCCAGCTCACCACCCACCGACAGGGCGACTGTCTACACCTTC
many TRBD2 TRBJ2-7 TRBV7-8 CASSLRAGELGYEQYF TGTGCCAGCAGCTTACGGGCGGGAGAATTAGGCTACGAGCAGTACTTC
once TRBD1 TRBJ1-3 TRBV20-1 CSAGTGYGYTIYF TGCAGTGCCGGGACAGGATATGGCTACACCATATATTTT
many TRBD2 TRBJ2-3 TRBV7-2 CASSPQAGGPYTQYF TGTGCCAGCAGCCCCCAAGCGGGAGGGCCTTATACGCAGTATTTT
many TRBD1 TRBJ2-2 TRBV5-4 CASSTGTDDTGELFF TGTGCCAGCAGCACGGGGACAGACGACACCGGGGAGCTGTTTTTT
many . TRBJ1-5 TRBV6-5 CASSPREGLPQHF TGTGCCAGCAGTCCTCGGGAGGGTTTGCCCCAGCATTTT
many . TRBJ1-1 TRBV5-1 CASSLYQLMNTEAFF TGCGCCAGCAGCTTATATCAGCTTATGAACACTGAAGCTTTCTTT
. . TRBJ2-2 TRBV10-2 CASSEPDSDGTGELFF TGCGCCAGCAGTGAGCCGGACAGCGATGGCACCGGGGAGCTGTTTTTT
many . TRBJ1-2 TRBV4-1 CASSQDRREQGKNYGYTF TGCGCCAGCAGCCAAGATAGAAGGGAACAGGGAAAGAACTATGGCTACACCTTC
many TRBD1 TRBJ1-5 TRBV2 CVAGQGVTYSNQPQHF TGTGTAGCGGGGCAGGGGGTTACTTATAGCAATCAGCCCCAGCATTTT
many . TRBJ2-7 TRBV2 CASRQKAHEQYF TGTGCCAGCAGACAAAAGGCCCACGAGCAGTACTTC